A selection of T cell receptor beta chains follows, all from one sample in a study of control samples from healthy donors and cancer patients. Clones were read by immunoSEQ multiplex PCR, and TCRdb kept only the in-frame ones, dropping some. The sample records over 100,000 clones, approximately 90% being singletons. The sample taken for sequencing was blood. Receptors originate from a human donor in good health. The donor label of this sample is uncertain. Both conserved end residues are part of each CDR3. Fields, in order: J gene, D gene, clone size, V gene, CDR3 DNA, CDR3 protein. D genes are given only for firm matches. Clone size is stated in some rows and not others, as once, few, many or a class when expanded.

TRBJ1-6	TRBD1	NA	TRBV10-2	TGCGCCAGCACCAACAGGGGGTATAATTCACCCCTCCACTTT	CASTNRGYNSPLHF
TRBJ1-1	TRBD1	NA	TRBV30	TGTGCCTGGAGTACGACAGGGACCACTGAAGCTTTCTTT	CAWSTTGTTEAFF
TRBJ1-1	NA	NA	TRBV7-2	TGTGCCAGCAGCTTAAAACAGGGACGGAACACTGAAGCTTTCTTT	CASSLKQGRNTEAFF
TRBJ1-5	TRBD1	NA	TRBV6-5	TGTGCCAGCAGTTCGGACAGGGGGCTTGAGCCCCAGCATTTT	CASSSDRGLEPQHF
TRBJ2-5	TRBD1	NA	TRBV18	TGTGCCACCGCCCAAACAGGGGGCCGGGAGACCCAGTACTTC	CATAQTGGRETQYF
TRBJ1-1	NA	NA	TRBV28	TGTGCCAGCAGTTCGGGACTTTTGCCCAACACTGAAGCTTTCTTT	CASSSGLLPNTEAFF
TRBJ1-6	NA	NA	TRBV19	TGTGCCAGTAGTCCGAATAATTCACCCCTCCACTTT	CASSPNNSPLHF
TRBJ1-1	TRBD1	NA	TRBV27	TGTGCCAGCAGTACGGGACAGGGTTGGGCGAACACTGAAGCTTTCTTT	CASSTGQGWANTEAFF
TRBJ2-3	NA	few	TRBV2	TGTGCCAGCAGGGGGACGATCCTTGGACAGTCCTATACGCAGTATTTT	CASRGTILGQSYTQYF
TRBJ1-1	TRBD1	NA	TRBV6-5	TGTGCCAGCAGGACAGGGAGAGCTTTCTTT	CASRTGRAFF
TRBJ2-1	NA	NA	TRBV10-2	TGCGCCAGCAGTGAGAGTCCCAGCAATGAGCAGTTCTTC	CASSESPSNEQFF
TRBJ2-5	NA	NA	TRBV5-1	TGCGCCAGCAGTGTCGGCAGCTTACAAGAGACCCAGTACTTC	CASSVGSLQETQYF
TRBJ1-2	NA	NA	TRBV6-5	TGTGCCAGCAGTTACGACGGGTACTATGGCTACACCTTC	CASSYDGYYGYTF
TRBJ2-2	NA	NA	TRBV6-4	TGTGCCAGCATGACGGACAGCGAGACCGGGGAGCTGTTTTTT	CASMTDSETGELFF
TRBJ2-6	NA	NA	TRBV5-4	TGTGCCAGCAGCAAAATCTCTGGGGCCAACGTCCTGACTTTC	CASSKISGANVLTF
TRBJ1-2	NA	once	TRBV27	TGTGCCAGCAGCTCTCCGGGGCTCTATGGCTACACCTTC	CASSSPGLYGYTF
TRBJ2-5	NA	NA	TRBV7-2	TGTGCCAGCAGCTCAGACGAGAAACGAGAGACCCAGTACTTC	CASSSDEKRETQYF
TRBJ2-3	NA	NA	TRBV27	TGTGCCAGCAGCTATATAGATACGCAGTATTTT	CASSYIDTQYF
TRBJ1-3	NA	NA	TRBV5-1	TGCGCCAGCAGCTTGACCGGTAGTACTGGAAACACCATATATTTT	CASSLTGSTGNTIYF
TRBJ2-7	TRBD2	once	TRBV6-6	TGTGCCAGCAGGAGGACTAGCGGAACCTACGAGCAGTACTTC	CASRRTSGTYEQYF
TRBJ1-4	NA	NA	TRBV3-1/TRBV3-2	TGTGCCAGCAGATCAGGTGTAAAACTGTTTTTT	CASRSGVKLFF
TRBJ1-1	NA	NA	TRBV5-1	TGCGCCAGCAGCTTCGAGGACGGGGACACTGAAGCTTTCTTT	CASSFEDGDTEAFF
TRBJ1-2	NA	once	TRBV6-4	TGTGCCTACGACGGACCTGGGAGCGGCTACACCTTC	CAYDGPGSGYTF
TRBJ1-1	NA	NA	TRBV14	TGTGCCAGCAGCCCCGGCGGGGTCAGTGAAGCTTTCTTT	CASSPGGVSEAFF
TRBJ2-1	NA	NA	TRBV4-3	TGCGCCAGCAGCCAAGTAGGGTACAATGAGCAGTTCTTC	CASSQVGYNEQFF
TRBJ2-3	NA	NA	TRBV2	TGTGCCAGCATGGGGGGCCTAGTCTCAGATACGCAGTATTTT	CASMGGLVSDTQYF
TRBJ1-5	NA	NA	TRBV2	TGTGCCAGCAGTGATCTAAGGGGGGCTGGCAATCAGCCCCAGCATTTT	CASSDLRGAGNQPQHF
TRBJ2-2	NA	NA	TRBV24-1	TGTGCCACCAGTGCCCGTGAGGGACTCCGATTGAACACCGGGGAGCTGTTTTTT	CATSAREGLRLNTGELFF
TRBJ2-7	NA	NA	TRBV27	TGTGCCAGCAGTTTATCTACCGGGACATCGTACGAGCAGTACTTC	CASSLSTGTSYEQYF
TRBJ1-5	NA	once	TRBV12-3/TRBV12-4	TGTGCCAGCAGTTTGAAGGGCAATCAGCCCCAGCATTTT	CASSLKGNQPQHF
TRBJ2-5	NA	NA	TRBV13	TGTGCCAGCAGCACTAGGACAGTCCAAGAGACCCAGTACTTC	CASSTRTVQETQYF
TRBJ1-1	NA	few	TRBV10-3	TGTGCCATCAGTGAGTTGGCGTCGAGCACTGAAGCTTTCTTT	CAISELASSTEAFF
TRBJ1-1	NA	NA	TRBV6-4	TGTGCCAGCAGTGTCTCTGCGGGACTCCCGAACACTGAAGCTTTCTTT	CASSVSAGLPNTEAFF
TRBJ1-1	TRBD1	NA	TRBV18	TGTGCCAGCTCACCAGACAGGGTGAACACTGAAGCTTTCTTT	CASSPDRVNTEAFF
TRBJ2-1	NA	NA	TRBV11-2	TGTGCCAGCAGCCACTCACCATCCAGGACAGCCTACAATGAGCAGTTCTTC	CASSHSPSRTAYNEQFF
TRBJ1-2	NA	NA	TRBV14	TGTGCCAGCAGCGCGAACTGGTATGGCTACACCTTC	CASSANWYGYTF
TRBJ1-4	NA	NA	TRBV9	TGTGCCAGTGTGGGGAAACCGAATGAAAAACTGTTTTTT	CASVGKPNEKLFF